A single sample gave rise to the 6 T cell receptor beta chains below, sequenced in a study of beta chain features in type 1 diabetes. Whole-study findings and limits: Significant though moderate, a shortening of TCRB CDR3s appeared in all four CD4+ subsets of Type 1 diabetes patients.

Their antigens remain unidentified. All of the isolated RNA was reverse transcribed, so expressed TCRB transcripts were sequenced. Method: immunoSEQ multiplex PCR; TCRdb's copy keeps in-frame clones and lacks some. The sample has hundreds of thousands of clones, about an eighth seen once. What was sequenced was naive CD4+ T cells from blood. These receptors originate from a man younger than 35 with type 1 diabetes.

The table lists this clone with a few counts. The chain links TRBV28 to TRBJ2-3; D is possibly TRBD2 (6 bases). The CDR3 extends over 17 amino acids. Trimming took off 3 bases at V and 4 bases at J, with 20 bases between the two ends. Looked up from germline, CDR1 is MDHEN and CDR2 is SYDVKM. For the CDR3, the DNA is TGTGCCAGCAGTTTCGGTATCGGGCGGGGTTCCCCAGATACGCAGTATTTT. It encodes CASSFGIGRGSPDTQYF.

There are a few counts of this clone. The V gene is TRBV30, the J gene TRBJ1-6; TRBD1 agrees at 7 bases. V was pared by 8 bases and J by 10 bases, with 8 bases of the junction left unmatched. This CDR3 has 12 residues. CDR1 GTSNPN and CDR2 SVGIG come from the germline V gene (reference sequence). The CDR3 reads CAIRTGWSPLHF. CDR3 sequence (DNA): TGTGCCATCCGGACAGGCTGGTCACCCCTCCACTTT.

The table lists this clone with a few counts. The chain uses TRBV7-9 and TRBJ1-4; no definite D call. V lost 5 bases and J 5 bases, leaving 12 bases between the germline ends. The CDR3 length is 14 residues. Germline-derived CDR1 and CDR2 are SEHNR and FQNEAQ (reference sequence). The CDR3 here is CASSPRWRNEKLFF. The CDR3 nucleotides are TGTGCCAGCAGCCCTAGGTGGAGAAATGAAAAACTGTTTTTT. Drawing the rest from reference TRBV7-9 and TRBJ1-4, the complete variable domain is DTGVSQNPRHKITKRGQNVTFRCDPISEHNRLYWYRQTLGQGPEFLTYFQNEAQLEKSRLLSDRFSAERPKGSFSTLEIQRTEQGDSAMYLCASSPRWRNEKLFFGSGTQLSVL.

The V and J genes are TRBV18 and TRBJ1-1; 8 bases are shared with TRBD1. There are 14 residues in the CDR3. Germline V gene data show CDR1 as KGHSH and CDR2 as LQKENI. The junction had 1 base not matched to a gene; V was cut back by 3 bases and J by 1 base. Here the CDR3 reads CASSPQGANTEAFF. CDR3 coding DNA: TGTGCCAGCTCACCCCAGGGGGCGAACACTGAAGCTTTCTTT.

V is TRBV7-9 and J is TRBJ1-1, with 9 bases identical to TRBD1. Germline CDR1 reads SEHNR; CDR2 reads FQNEAQ (reference sequence). The CDR3 runs 17 residues. The V segment lost 5 bases and the J segment 0 bases; nucleotides outside the gene matches: 10. CDR3 coding DNA: TGTGCCAGCAGCCGGGTACCGGGACAGGGAGTGAACACTGAAGCTTTCTTT. Translated, it gives CASSRVPGQGVNTEAFF.

J is TRBJ1-1 and V is TRBV18; 11 positions match TRBD1. Trimming took 4 bases from V and 2 from J; bases not matched to a gene: 0. Germline CDR1 and CDR2: KGHSH and LQKENI. The CDR3 length is 14 residues. The CDR3 DNA sequence: TGTGCCAGCTCACGGACAGGGGGCAACACTGAAGCTTTCTTT. Translating gives CASSRTGGNTEAFF.